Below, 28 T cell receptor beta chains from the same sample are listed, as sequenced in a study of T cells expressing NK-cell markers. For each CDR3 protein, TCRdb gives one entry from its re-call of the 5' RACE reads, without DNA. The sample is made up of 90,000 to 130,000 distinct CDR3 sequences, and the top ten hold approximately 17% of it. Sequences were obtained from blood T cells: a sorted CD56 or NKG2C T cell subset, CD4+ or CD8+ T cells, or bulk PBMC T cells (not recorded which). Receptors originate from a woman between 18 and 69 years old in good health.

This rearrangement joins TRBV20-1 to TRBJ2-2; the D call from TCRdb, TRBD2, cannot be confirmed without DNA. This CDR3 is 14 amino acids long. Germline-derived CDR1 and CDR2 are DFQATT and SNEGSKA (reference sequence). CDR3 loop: CSAAQPGDTGELFF.

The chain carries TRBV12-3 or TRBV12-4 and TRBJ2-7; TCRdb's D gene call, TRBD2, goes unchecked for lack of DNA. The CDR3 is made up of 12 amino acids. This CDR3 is CASSQDPDEQYF.

CDR3 amino acids: CASSPPEANQPQHF. The rearrangement uses TRBV18 and TRBJ1-5. There are 14 residues in the CDR3. Germline V lookup: CDR1 KGHSH, CDR2 LQKENI.

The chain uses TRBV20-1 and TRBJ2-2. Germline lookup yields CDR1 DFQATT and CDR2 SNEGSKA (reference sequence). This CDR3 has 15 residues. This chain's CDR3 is CSARDIGANTGELFF.

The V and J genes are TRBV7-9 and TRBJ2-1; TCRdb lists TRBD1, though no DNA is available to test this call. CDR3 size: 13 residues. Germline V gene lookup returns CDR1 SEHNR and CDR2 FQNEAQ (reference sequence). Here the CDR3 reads CASSVPTANEQFF.

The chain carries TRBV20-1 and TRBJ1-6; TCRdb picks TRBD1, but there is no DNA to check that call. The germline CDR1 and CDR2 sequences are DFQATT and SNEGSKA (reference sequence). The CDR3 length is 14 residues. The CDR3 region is CSARDFGRESPLHF.

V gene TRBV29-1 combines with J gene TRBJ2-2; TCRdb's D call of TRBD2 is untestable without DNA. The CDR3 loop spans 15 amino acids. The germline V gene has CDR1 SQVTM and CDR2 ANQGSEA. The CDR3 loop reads CSVEPWPGGTGELFF.

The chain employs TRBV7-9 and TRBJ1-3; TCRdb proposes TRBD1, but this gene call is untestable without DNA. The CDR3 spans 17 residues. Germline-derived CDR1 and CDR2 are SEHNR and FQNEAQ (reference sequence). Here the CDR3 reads CAAASSSTGGSGNTIYF.

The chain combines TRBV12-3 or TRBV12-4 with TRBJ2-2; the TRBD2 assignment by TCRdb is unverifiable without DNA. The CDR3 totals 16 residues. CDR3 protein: CASSSPPEGVTGELFF.

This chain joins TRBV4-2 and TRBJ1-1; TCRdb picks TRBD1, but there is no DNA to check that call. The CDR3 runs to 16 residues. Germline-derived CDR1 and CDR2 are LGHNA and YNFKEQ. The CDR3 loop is CASSPGQPPKNTEAFF.

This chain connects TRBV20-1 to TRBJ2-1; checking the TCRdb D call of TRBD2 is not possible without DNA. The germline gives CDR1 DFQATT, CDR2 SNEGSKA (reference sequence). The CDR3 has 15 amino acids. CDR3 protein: CSARPSPGSYNEQFF.

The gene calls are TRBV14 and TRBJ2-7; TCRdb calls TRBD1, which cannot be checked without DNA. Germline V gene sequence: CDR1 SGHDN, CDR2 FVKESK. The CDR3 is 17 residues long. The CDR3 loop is CASSQDTSGTGAYEQYF.

CDR3 protein: CASSLDWGGTGELFF. The chain employs TRBV7-3 and TRBJ2-2; as DNA is missing, the TRBD1 call by TCRdb cannot be tested. The CDR3 consists of 15 residues. The germline CDR1 and CDR2 sequences are SGHTA and FQGTGA.

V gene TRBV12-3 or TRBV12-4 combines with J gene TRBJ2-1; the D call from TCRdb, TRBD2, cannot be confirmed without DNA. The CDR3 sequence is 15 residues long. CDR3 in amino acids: CASSFAGGLNNEQFF.

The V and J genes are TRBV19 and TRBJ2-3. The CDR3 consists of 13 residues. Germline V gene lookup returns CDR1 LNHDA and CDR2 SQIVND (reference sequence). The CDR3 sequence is CASEKSETDTQYF.

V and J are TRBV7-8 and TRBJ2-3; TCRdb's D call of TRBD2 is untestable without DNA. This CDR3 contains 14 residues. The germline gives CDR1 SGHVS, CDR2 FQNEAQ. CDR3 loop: CASGGSLAADTQYF.

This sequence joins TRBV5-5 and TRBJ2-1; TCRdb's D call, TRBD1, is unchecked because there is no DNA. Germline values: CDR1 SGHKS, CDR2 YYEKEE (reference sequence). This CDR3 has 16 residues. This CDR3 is CASSLLGGISYNEQFF. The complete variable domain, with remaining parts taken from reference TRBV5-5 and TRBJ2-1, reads DAGVTQSPTHLIKTRGQQVTLRCSPISGHKSVSWYQQVLGQGPQFIFQYYEKEERGRGNFPDRFSARQFPNYSSELNVNALLLGDSALYLCASSLLGGISYNEQFFGPGTRLTVL.

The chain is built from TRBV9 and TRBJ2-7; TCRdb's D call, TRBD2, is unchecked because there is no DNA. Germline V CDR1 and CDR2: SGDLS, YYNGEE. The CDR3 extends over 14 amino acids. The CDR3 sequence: CASNQGPSSYEQYF.

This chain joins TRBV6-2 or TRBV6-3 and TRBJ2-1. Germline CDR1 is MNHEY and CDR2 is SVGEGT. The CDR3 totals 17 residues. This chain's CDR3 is CASSYSSAGAFYNEQFF.

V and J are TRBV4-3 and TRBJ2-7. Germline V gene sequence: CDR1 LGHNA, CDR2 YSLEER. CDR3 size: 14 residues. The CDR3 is CASSAGGSAYEQYF.

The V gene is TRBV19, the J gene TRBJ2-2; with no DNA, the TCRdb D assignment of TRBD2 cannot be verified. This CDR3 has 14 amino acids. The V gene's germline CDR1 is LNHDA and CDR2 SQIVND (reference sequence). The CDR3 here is CASSIVLAGGELFF.

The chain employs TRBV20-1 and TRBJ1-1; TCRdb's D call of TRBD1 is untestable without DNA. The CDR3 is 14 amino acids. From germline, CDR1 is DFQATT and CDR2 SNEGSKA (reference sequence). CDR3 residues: CSAPGTGSITEAFF.

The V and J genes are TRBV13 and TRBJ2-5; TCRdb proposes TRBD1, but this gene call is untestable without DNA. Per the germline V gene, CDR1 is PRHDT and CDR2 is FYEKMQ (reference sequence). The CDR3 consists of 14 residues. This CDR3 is CASSLEGTTGAQYF. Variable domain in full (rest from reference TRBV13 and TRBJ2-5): AAGVIQSPRHLIKEKRETATLKCYPIPRHDTVYWYQQGPGQDPQFLISFYEKMQSDKGSIPDRFSAQQFSDYHSELNMSSLELGDSALYFCASSLEGTTGAQYFGPGTRLLVL.

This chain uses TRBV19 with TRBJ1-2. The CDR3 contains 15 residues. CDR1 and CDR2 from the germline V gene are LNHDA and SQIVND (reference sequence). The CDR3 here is CASSIGVGILHGYTF.

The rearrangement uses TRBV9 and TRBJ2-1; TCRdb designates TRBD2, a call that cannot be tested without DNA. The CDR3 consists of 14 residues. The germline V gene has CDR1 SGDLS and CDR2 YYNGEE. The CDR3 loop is CASRPGGDYNEQFF.

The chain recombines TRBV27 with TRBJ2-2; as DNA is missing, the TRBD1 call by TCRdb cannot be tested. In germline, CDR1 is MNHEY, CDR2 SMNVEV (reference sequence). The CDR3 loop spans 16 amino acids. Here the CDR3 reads CASSLSRGGITGELFF.

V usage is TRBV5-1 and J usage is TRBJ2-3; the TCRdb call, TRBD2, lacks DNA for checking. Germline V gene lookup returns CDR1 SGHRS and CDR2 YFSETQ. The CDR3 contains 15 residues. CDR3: CASSLARYSTDTQYF. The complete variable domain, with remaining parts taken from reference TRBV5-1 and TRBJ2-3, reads KAGVTQTPRYLIKTRGQQVTLSCSPISGHRSVSWYQQTPGQGLQFLFEYFSETQRNKGNFPGRFSGRQFSNSRSEMNVSTLELGDSALYLCASSLARYSTDTQYFGPGTRLTVL.

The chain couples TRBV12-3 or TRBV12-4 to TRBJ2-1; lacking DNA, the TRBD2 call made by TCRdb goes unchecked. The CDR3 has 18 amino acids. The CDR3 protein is CASSLDLLAGGVLNEQFF.